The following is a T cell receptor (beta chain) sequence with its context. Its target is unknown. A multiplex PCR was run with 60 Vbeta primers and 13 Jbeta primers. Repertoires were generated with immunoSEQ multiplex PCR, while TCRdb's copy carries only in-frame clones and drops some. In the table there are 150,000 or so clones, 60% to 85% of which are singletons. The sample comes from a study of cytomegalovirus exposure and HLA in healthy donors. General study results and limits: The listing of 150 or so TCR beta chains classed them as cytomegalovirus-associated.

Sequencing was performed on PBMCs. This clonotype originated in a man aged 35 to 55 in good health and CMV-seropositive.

CDR3 residues: CSVARDNGYTF. The CDR3 DNA reads as TGCAGCGTTGCCAGGGACAATGGCTACACCTTC. The chain joins TRBV29-1 to TRBJ1-2, with a weak D call TRBD1 (6 bases). The CDR3 spans 11 residues. CDR1 SQVTM and CDR2 ANQGSEA come from the germline V gene. Trimming pared 4 bases from V and 6 bases from J, leaving 9 bases between.